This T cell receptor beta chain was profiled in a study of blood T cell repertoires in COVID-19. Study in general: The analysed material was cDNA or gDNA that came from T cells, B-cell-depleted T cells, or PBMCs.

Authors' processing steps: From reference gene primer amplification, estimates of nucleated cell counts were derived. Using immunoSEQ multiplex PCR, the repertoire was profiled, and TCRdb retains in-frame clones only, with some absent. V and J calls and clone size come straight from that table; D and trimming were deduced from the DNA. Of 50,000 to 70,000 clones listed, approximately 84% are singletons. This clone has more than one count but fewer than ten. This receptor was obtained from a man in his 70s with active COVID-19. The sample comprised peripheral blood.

The CDR3 DNA is TGTGCCAGCAGCCAAGTGGGGTTAGCGGGAGAGACGAATCCGTTCTTC. Protein sequence: CASSQVGLAGETNPFF. This chain uses TRBV4-2 with TRBJ2-1; 9 nucleotides agree with TRBD2. The CDR3 length is 16 residues. CDR1 LGHNA and CDR2 YNFKEQ come from the germline V gene. Germline trimming cut 1 base from V and 15 bases from J; bases unmatched to any gene: 16.